Each of the 10 T cell receptor beta chains below was sequenced from the same sample in a study of blood T cells in healthy people across ages. The authors ran a second PCR of 7 to 11 cycles using a sample-barcoded 5' primer and a J-beta primer mix. A single record per CDR3 protein comes from TCRdb applying MiXCR to the 5' RACE reads. In the table there are 1.6 million or so distinct CDR3 sequences, 30% to 40% of which are singletons. The sequenced sample was blood. The origin of the receptors is a woman in her 30s in good health.

This clonotype has only a few counts. The chain carries TRBV2 and TRBJ2-5; 10 bases are a match to TRBD1. The CDR3 runs 15 residues. After removal of 6 bases from V and 1 base from J, the junction contained 5 bases not matched to a gene. Looked up from germline, CDR1 is SNHLY and CDR2 is FYNNEI. The CDR3 nucleotides read TGTGCCAGCAGATCGGACAGGGGGGCCCAAGAGACCCAGTACTTC. It codes for CASRSDRGAQETQYF.

This clonotype was seen a handful of times. The V call is TRBV6-1, the J call TRBJ1-5; possibly TRBD1 for D (6 bases). The CDR3 consists of 13 residues. Deletions cut 11 bases from V and 3 bases from J, with 14 bases between. Per germline, CDR1 MNHNS and CDR2 SASEGT. CDR3 residues: CALSTGYNQPQHF. CDR3 sequence (DNA): TGTGCCCTTTCCACAGGGTACAATCAGCCCCAGCATTTT.

The CDR3: CASSYIDALFYNEQFF. The CDR3 nucleotides are TGTGCCAGCAGTTACATTGACGCCTTATTCTACAATGAGCAGTTCTTC. This chain uses TRBV6-6 with TRBJ2-1; no firm D call. Trimming cost V 2 bases and J 3 bases, with 14 bases left between them. The CDR3 totals 16 residues. The germline CDR1 and CDR2 sequences are MNHNY and SVGAGI (reference sequence).

The chain links TRBV11-2 to TRBJ1-2, with 8 bases aligning to TRBD1. Germline V gives CDR1 SGHAT, CDR2 FQNNGV. V lost 0 bases and J lost 5; bases outside the gene matches: 8. This CDR3 is 16 amino acids long. The CDR3 nucleotides read TGTGCCAGCAGCTTAGAGCCAGGGGGCTGGGGATATGGCTACACCTTC. It codes for CASSLEPGGWGYGYTF.

In DNA form, the CDR3 reads TGCAGTGCCCCTTATAGGGGAGAGCAGTTCTTC. This codes for CSAPYRGEQFF. This sequence joins TRBV20-1 and TRBJ2-1; D may be TRBD1 (5 bases). V was pared by 6 bases and J by 10 bases, with 13 bases between. Germline V CDR1 and CDR2: DFQATT, SNEGSKA (reference sequence). The CDR3 extends over 11 amino acids.

This clonotype was picked up a small number of times. V usage is TRBV30 and J usage is TRBJ2-1; no clear D. Between the trimmed V and J ends, which lost 8 bases and 4 bases, there was a span of 9 bases. The germline V gene encodes CDR1 GTSNPN and CDR2 SVGIG (reference sequence). The CDR3 loop spans 11 amino acids. The CDR3 here is CAGDIYNEQFF. The CDR3 DNA sequence: TGTGCCGGAGACATTTACAATGAGCAGTTCTTC.

The rearrangement uses TRBV11-1 and TRBJ2-1; 13 nucleotides agree with TRBD2. The CDR3 sequence is 15 residues long. With 5 bases clipped from V and 10 bases from J, the junction kept 8 bases outside the gene matches. Germline CDR1 and CDR2: SGHAT and FQDESV (reference sequence). The CDR3 sequence is CASSRTSGGALEQFF. Here the CDR3 DNA reads TGTGCCAGCAGCCGAACTAGCGGGGGGGCCTTAGAGCAGTTCTTC.

This chain links TRBV6-1 with TRBJ2-1; 9 bases agree with TRBD2. V was pared by 6 bases and J by 7 bases, with 16 bases of the junction left unmatched. The CDR3 covers 17 residues. Per germline, CDR1 MNHNS and CDR2 SASEGT. CDR3 coding DNA: TGTGCCAGCAGGGTTAGCGGGAGATCGGGAGGTAGGAATGAGCAGTTCTTC. Amino acid sequence: CASRVSGRSGGRNEQFF.

This clonotype appeared a few times. A single base separates this from a much larger clone, so it may be a read error. The genes are TRBV4-1 and TRBJ2-7; D is ambiguous. The CDR3 runs 16 residues. CDR1 MGHRA and CDR2 YSYEKL come from the germline V gene. CDR3 in DNA: TGCGCCAGCAGCCAAGAGGGTCTGGCGCGAAGCTACGAGCGGTACTTC. Protein product: CASSQEGLARSYERYF.

In this sample, this clonotype turned up a few times. The V call is TRBV13, the J call TRBJ1-1; tentatively, D is TRBD1 (6 bases). This CDR3 has 14 amino acids. Germline CDR1 is PRHDT and CDR2 is FYEKMQ (reference sequence). Trimming took off 3 bases at V and 1 base at J, with 9 bases between the two ends. DNA for the CDR3: TGTGCCAGCAGCTTCCTGGGGGCGAACACTGAAGCTTTCTTT. This codes for CASSFLGANTEAFF. Full variable domain (remainder filled in from reference TRBV13 and TRBJ1-1): AAGVIQSPRHLIKEKRETATLKCYPIPRHDTVYWYQQGPGQDPQFLISFYEKMQSDKGSIPDRFSAQQFSDYHSELNMSSLELGDSALYFCASSFLGANTEAFFGQGTRLTVV.